Each of the 31 T cell receptor beta chains below was sequenced from the same sample in a study of shared clonotypes between healthy human individuals. Assay used: immunoSEQ multiplex PCR; TCRdb lists only in-frame clones, some missing. The sample contains a few million clones, 85% to 95% of which appear only once. The source material was naive CD4+ T cells sorted from blood. Subset in this sample: CD45RA+ positively selected. Every receptor here comes from a young man in good health.

The V and J genes are TRBV5-3 and TRBJ1-2; possible D gene TRBD1, 5 bases. TRBV5-3 is placed among ORFs of uncertain function. V gave up 1 base and J gave up 2 bases, with 12 bases separating them. The CDR3 totals 15 residues. The DNA for the CDR3 is TGTGCCAGAAGCTTGCGTACGGACAAGAACTATGGCTACACCTTC. This translates into CARSLRTDKNYGYTF.

This clone came up once. The rearrangement joins TRBV5-3 to TRBJ2-7; 7 nucleotides match TRBD1. TRBV5-3 is recorded as an ORF, its role being uncertain. V shed 1 base, J shed 3 bases, and the junction held 7 bases outside the gene matches. This CDR3 has 15 amino acids. This chain's CDR3 is CARSLLQGLYYEQYF. The CDR3 nucleotides read TGTGCCAGAAGCTTGTTACAGGGGCTCTACTACGAGCAGTACTTC.

The chain is built from TRBV27 and TRBJ2-7, with TRBD1 matching 7 bases. The length of the CDR3 is 17 residues. The germline V gene encodes CDR1 MNHEY and CDR2 SMNVEV (reference sequence). J lost 4 bases, V lost 4 bases, and 16 bases had no gene match. The DNA for the CDR3 is TGTGCCAGCAGTTCCACCAGAGGGGGCCTAGGCGGATACGAGCAGTACTTC. This translates into CASSSTRGGLGGYEQYF.

This rearrangement joins TRBV7-2 to TRBJ1-5, with 10 bases fitting TRBD1. The J segment lost 4 bases and the V segment lost 5 bases, leaving 8 bases of the junction unmatched. The CDR3 has 16 amino acids. CDR1 and CDR2 (germline): SGHTA, FQGNSA. This CDR3 is CASSPGQGNFNQPQHF. The CDR3 DNA follows: TGTGCCAGCAGCCCGGGACAGGGGAATTTTAATCAGCCCCAGCATTTT.

The chain couples TRBV6-7 to TRBJ2-7; D gene uncertain. TRBV6-7 is sorted into the ORF group, with uncertain function. V gave up 5 bases and J gave up 2 bases, with 16 bases separating them. The CDR3 runs 15 residues. Here the CDR3 DNA reads TGTGCCAGCAGTACTCTGGGGTCCCCCACCTACGAGCAGTACTTC. Protein product: CASSTLGSPTYEQYF.

The chain has TRBV6-5 and TRBJ1-2; D may be TRBD1 (5 bases). The CDR3 has 12 amino acids. The V end was cut by 8 bases, the J end by 6 bases, with 13 bases between. Germline CDR1 MNHEY, CDR2 SVGAGI. CDR3 protein: CASARGGHGYTF. The CDR3 DNA sequence: TGTGCCAGCGCCCGGGGGGGTCATGGCTACACCTTC.

The V gene is TRBV5-8, the J gene TRBJ1-5; D is unresolved. CDR1 is SGHTS, CDR2 YDEGEE, per germline. The CDR3 runs to 17 residues. V lost 0 bases, J lost 0 bases, and 13 bases lay in between. The CDR3 loop reads CASSLVKGPYSNQPQHF. The CDR3, as DNA: TGTGCCAGCAGCTTGGTGAAAGGGCCCTATAGCAATCAGCCCCAGCATTTT.

As to this clone: Other nucleotide sequences from this sample produce the same CDR3. The chain combines TRBV30 with TRBJ2-1; D unresolved. CDR1 and CDR2 from the germline V gene are GTSNPN and SVGIG (reference sequence). The germline V and J ends were trimmed by 4 bases and 4 bases, with 11 bases remaining between them. The CDR3 covers 13 residues. The CDR3 DNA sequence: TGTGCCTGGAAAGGGTCCGCGTACAATGAGCAGTTCTTC. Amino acid sequence: CAWKGSAYNEQFF. Complete variable domain (other parts from reference TRBV30 and TRBJ2-1): SQTIHQWPATLVQPVGSPLSLECTVEGTSNPNLYWYRQAAGRGLQLLFYSVGIGQISSEVPQNLSASRPQDRQFILSSKKLLLSDSGFYLCAWKGSAYNEQFFGPGTRLTVL.

The chain is built from TRBV10-3 and TRBJ2-3; D is perhaps TRBD2 (5 bases). The ends were cut back, 8 bases at V and 1 base at J, with 19 bases in the middle. Per the germline V gene, CDR1 is ENHRY and CDR2 is SYGVKD. The CDR3 is 16 residues long. In nucleotides, the CDR3 is TGTGCCATCCGGCCGTCGTCGCTAGCAGGCACAGATACGCAGTATTTT. This gives the protein CAIRPSSLAGTDTQYF.

The genes are TRBV7-2 and TRBJ1-2, with D uncertain. The CDR3 totals 12 residues. The V gene's germline CDR1 is SGHTA and CDR2 FQGNSA. Trimming stripped 5 bases from V and 6 bases from J, with 10 bases between. CDR3 DNA: TGTGCCAGCAGCCCCCTAGGCCATGGCTACACCTTC. Translated, it gives CASSPLGHGYTF.

The CDR3, as DNA: TGTGCCAGCAGCGACCCCCGGCGGTTTGGTCATGAGCAGTTCTTC. It codes for CASSDPRRFGHEQFF. The chain carries TRBV5-6 and TRBJ2-1; D is uncertain. V was clipped by 4 bases and J by 8 bases, with 19 bases between them. The length of the CDR3 is 15 residues. Germline CDR1 is SGHDT and CDR2 is YYEEEE.

The gene calls are TRBV19 and TRBJ2-2; TRBD2 matches 9 bases. V was pared by 2 bases and J by 0 bases, with 7 bases of the junction left unmatched. Germline CDR1 reads LNHDA; CDR2 reads SQIVND (reference sequence). CDR3 length equals 18 residues. The CDR3 nucleotides are TGTGCCAGTAGTATAAGAAGGGCTAGCGGGACGAACACCGGGGAGCTGTTTTTT. Translated, it gives CASSIRRASGTNTGELFF. The full variable domain, its missing parts supplied by reference TRBV19 and TRBJ2-2, is DGGITQSPKYLFRKEGQNVTLSCEQNLNHDAMYWYRQDPGQGLRLIYYSQIVNDFQKGDIAEGYSVSREKKESFPLTVTSAQKNPTAFYLCASSIRRASGTNTGELFFGEGSRLTVL.

J is TRBJ2-2 and V is TRBV30; tentative D call: TRBD2 (5 bases). This CDR3 comprises 15 residues. V lost 2 bases to trimming and J lost 0 bases, with 10 bases between them. Germline loops: CDR1 GTSNPN, CDR2 SVGIG (reference sequence). CDR3 coding DNA: TGTGCCTGGAGTACGGGAAAGACGAACACCGGGGAGCTGTTTTTT. It is translated as CAWSTGKTNTGELFF.

This sequence joins TRBV5-1 and TRBJ2-3, with TRBD1 matching over 8 bases. With V trimmed by 0 bases and J by 7 bases, 10 bases remained unmatched. Germline V gives CDR1 SGHRS, CDR2 YFSETQ. This CDR3 is 16 amino acids long. CDR3: CASSLGQGLSLNTQYF. The CDR3 bases are TGCGCCAGCAGCTTGGGACAGGGGTTATCGTTAAATACGCAGTATTTT.

The J gene is TRBJ2-3, the V gene TRBV29-1; TRBD2 matches at 12 bases. J gave up 2 bases and V 7 bases, and 1 base lay outside the gene matches. The CDR3 spans 13 residues. The V gene's germline CDR1 is SQVTM and CDR2 ANQGSEA. CDR3 nucleotide sequence: TGCAGCGGGACTAGCGGGAACACAGATACGCAGTATTTT. It encodes CSGTSGNTDTQYF.

The J gene is TRBJ1-6, the V gene TRBV30, with 11 bases matching TRBD1. V trimming: 3 bases; J trimming: 9 bases; junction bases outside the gene matches: 4. Germline assignment: CDR1 GTSNPN and CDR2 SVGIG (reference sequence). The CDR3 extends over 14 amino acids. Written as DNA, the CDR3 is TGTGCCTGGAGGGAGGGACAGGGGGGTTCACCCCTCCACTTT. This sequence encodes CAWREGQGGSPLHF.

The CDR3 spells CASSPDPGYGYTF. In DNA form, the CDR3 reads TGCGCCAGCAGCCCGGACCCCGGATATGGCTACACCTTC. The rearrangement links TRBV5-1 to TRBJ1-2; D remains ambiguous. V lost 4 bases, J lost 5 bases, and 12 bases lay in between. Looked up from germline, CDR1 is SGHRS and CDR2 is YFSETQ. The CDR3 has 13 amino acids.

The chain recombines TRBV10-3 with TRBJ1-2; D call uncertain. CDR3 length: 15 residues. Germline V CDR1 and CDR2: ENHRY, SYGVKD. V was trimmed by 0 bases and J by 8 bases, leaving 16 bases between them. The CDR3 loop is CAISESRVADLGYTF. Here the CDR3 DNA reads TGTGCCATCAGTGAGTCGAGGGTCGCGGACCTCGGCTACACCTTC.

V and J are TRBV4-1 and TRBJ1-4; perhaps TRBD1 as D (5 bases). With 4 bases removed from V and 0 bases from J, the gap between germline ends came to 27 bases. The germline gives CDR1 MGHRA, CDR2 YSYEKL. The CDR3 runs 21 residues. CDR3 sequence: CASSRRQAGGKFGATNEKLFF. The CDR3 DNA follows: TGCGCCAGCAGCCGCCGACAAGCGGGGGGAAAGTTCGGGGCAACTAATGAAAAACTGTTTTTT.

The chain couples TRBV28 to TRBJ1-4, with D tentatively TRBD1 (5 bases). Germline CDR1 is MDHEN and CDR2 is SYDVKM. V gave up 6 bases and J gave up 8 bases, with 16 bases separating them. The CDR3 is 14 amino acids. The CDR3 region is CASSLSDGGEKLFF. The CDR3 nucleotides are TGTGCCAGCAGCCTCTCGGACGGGGGGGAAAAACTGTTTTTT.

A single count supports this clone. CDR3 nucleotides: TGTGCCAGCAGGTCCTCCATTAACAGGGACCTCTACGAGCAGTACTTC. Amino acid sequence: CASRSSINRDLYEQYF. J is TRBJ2-7 and V is TRBV5-7; TRBD1 might be the D (6 bases). TRBV5-7 is known as an ORF, though its function is uncertain. Trimming removed 5 bases from V and 3 bases from J, with 21 bases in between. The CDR3 covers 16 residues.

V is TRBV28 and J is TRBJ2-7, with TRBD1 identical over 8 bases. From germline, CDR1 is MDHEN and CDR2 SYDVKM. Losses at the gene ends were 3 bases for V and 6 bases for J; bases not matched to a gene: 7. The length of the CDR3 is 14 residues. The CDR3 region is CASSFLDRDSEQYF. CDR3 in DNA: TGTGCCAGCAGTTTCCTGGACAGGGACAGCGAGCAGTACTTC.

Notes on this clone: The same CDR3 is also encoded by other DNA sequences in this sample. The chain is built from TRBV28 and TRBJ2-5; D gene ambiguous. With 1 base removed from V and 2 bases from J, the gap between germline ends came to 8 bases. The CDR3 extends over 14 amino acids. CDR1 is MDHEN and CDR2 is SYDVKM in the germline V gene. CDR3 protein: CASSLSGAQETQYF. CDR3 DNA sequence: TGTGCCAGCAGTTTATCAGGAGCGCAAGAGACCCAGTACTTC.

The gene calls are TRBV6-1 and TRBJ1-2; 8 nucleotides line up with TRBD1. Germline lookup yields CDR1 MNHNS and CDR2 SASEGT. There are 15 residues in the CDR3. The trim removed 0 bases at V and 3 bases at J, leaving 3 bases unmatched. CDR3 loop: CASSEARGQDYGYTF. The CDR3 DNA is TGTGCCAGCAGTGAAGCCCGGGGACAGGACTATGGCTACACCTTC.

This chain connects TRBV25-1 to TRBJ2-5, with 8 bases that match TRBD2. The J segment lost 3 bases and the V segment lost 0 bases, leaving 3 bases of the junction unmatched. Germline-derived CDR1 and CDR2 are MGHDK and SYGVNS. There are 15 residues in the CDR3. CDR3 DNA: TGTGCCAGCAGTGAATACCACGGGAGGGAAGAGACCCAGTACTTC. Encoded protein: CASSEYHGREETQYF.

The chain has TRBV28 and TRBJ2-7, with a possible D match to TRBD2 (5 bases). V lost 3 bases and J 2 bases, leaving 14 bases between the germline ends. The CDR3 consists of 15 residues. CDR1 and CDR2 from the germline V gene are MDHEN and SYDVKM. CDR3 sequence: CASSFVGASPYEQYF. The CDR3 nucleotides read TGTGCCAGCAGTTTTGTGGGAGCTTCCCCCTACGAGCAGTACTTC.

The chain is built from TRBV30 and TRBJ2-7, with a possible D match to TRBD1 (8 bases). V was cut by 7 bases and J by 4 bases, with 23 bases left in between. Per the germline V gene, CDR1 is GTSNPN and CDR2 is SVGIG (reference sequence). There are 15 residues in the CDR3. This CDR3 is CALQKTGGAWYEQYF. CDR3 DNA: TGTGCCTTACAGAAAACAGGGGGGGCGTGGTACGAGCAGTACTTC.

The chain is built from TRBV5-4 and TRBJ2-1, with 8 bases lining up with TRBD1. This CDR3 spans 15 amino acids. The V and J ends lost 5 bases and 3 bases, in that order; junction bases with no gene match: 7. CDR1 is SGHNT and CDR2 is YYREEE in the germline V gene (reference sequence). The CDR3 DNA is TGTGCCAGCAGTTACGACAGGGGAGGCTACAATGAGCAGTTCTTC. Its protein is CASSYDRGGYNEQFF.

The chain recombines TRBV6-1 with TRBJ1-2; no clear D gene. The CDR3 spans 13 residues. The V gene lost 1 base and the J gene lost 4 bases, with 7 bases spanning the gap. Germline CDR1 MNHNS, CDR2 SASEGT. In nucleotides, the CDR3 is TGTGCCAGCAGTGAAGGAGGATTCTATGGCTACACCTTC. It encodes CASSEGGFYGYTF.

V and J are TRBV6-6 and TRBJ2-7, with D perhaps matching TRBD2 (5 bases). V shed 4 bases and J shed 0 bases, with 13 bases lying between them. The germline CDR1 and CDR2 sequences are MNHNY and SVGAGI (reference sequence). The CDR3 contains 15 residues. CDR3 protein: CASSSVGKSSYEQYF. In DNA, the CDR3 is TGTGCCAGCAGTTCGGTCGGGAAGAGCTCCTACGAGCAGTACTTC.

This chain joins TRBV6-6 and TRBJ2-1, with 10 bases identical to TRBD2. The germline V gene has CDR1 MNHNY and CDR2 SVGAGI (reference sequence). V was pared by 8 bases and J by 8 bases, with 9 bases of the junction left unmatched. CDR3 size: 14 residues. CDR3 protein: CASRGASGSDEQFF. The CDR3 DNA reads as TGTGCCAGCCGCGGGGCTAGCGGGAGTGATGAGCAGTTCTTC.